These 31 T cell receptor beta chains came from one sample sequenced in a study of radiation and T cells in renal cell carcinoma. Time point meaning: blood 2 weeks post-SBRT. The treatment denotes: 15 Gy SBRT to primary tumor, nephrectomy 4 weeks later. Repertoires were generated with immunoSEQ multiplex PCR, while TCRdb's copy carries only in-frame clones and drops some. This table holds over 60,000 clones, around 81% found once. The sequenced sample was blood, obtained from a patient whose treatment included radiotherapy and nephrectomy. Receptor source: a man in his sixties with renal cell carcinoma.

This chain uses TRBV10-3 with TRBJ1-2, with D unclear. This CDR3 spans 14 amino acids. Trimming pared 4 bases from V and 0 bases from J, leaving 9 bases between. CDR1 is ENHRY, CDR2 SYGVKD, per germline. The CDR3 sequence is CAISGAGPNYGYTF. Written as DNA, the CDR3 is TGTGCCATCAGTGGGGCAGGCCCTAACTATGGCTACACCTTC.

The chain links TRBV29-1 to TRBJ1-3, with TRBD1 identical over 7 bases. Germline lookup yields CDR1 SQVTM and CDR2 ANQGSEA. Trimming took 4 bases from V and 3 from J; bases not matched to a gene: 15. The length of the CDR3 is 17 residues. CDR3 residues: CSVVRSTGEFFGNTIYF. CDR3 DNA: TGCAGCGTTGTTCGAAGCACAGGGGAGTTTTTTGGAAACACCATATATTTT.

Comments on this clone: This specimen includes other DNA sequences encoding the same CDR3. The chain combines TRBV27 with TRBJ1-1; unclear D gene. The V gene's germline CDR1 is MNHEY and CDR2 SMNVEV (reference sequence). V was pared by 3 bases and J by 4 bases, with 9 bases between. This CDR3 is 13 amino acids long. CDR3 sequence: CASSFTGGTEAFF. CDR3 in DNA: TGTGCCAGCAGTTTCACGGGAGGCACTGAAGCTTTCTTT.

The chain couples TRBV13 to TRBJ1-2, with no clear D. Germline values: CDR1 PRHDT, CDR2 FYEKMQ (reference sequence). The CDR3 runs to 14 residues. Trimming pared 1 base from V and 4 bases from J, leaving 10 bases between. This chain's CDR3 is CASSLEEAGYGYTF. CDR3 in DNA: TGTGCCAGCAGCTTAGAAGAGGCCGGCTATGGCTACACCTTC.

This clone appeared a few times. The chain is built from TRBV14 and TRBJ1-1, with unresolved D. CDR1 SGHDN and CDR2 FVKESK come from the germline V gene. CDR3 length: 15 residues. Trimming cost V 2 bases and J 1 base, with 11 bases left between them. CDR3 protein: CASSQRTGANTEAFF. The CDR3 bases are TGTGCCAGCAGCCAACGCACGGGCGCGAACACTGAAGCTTTCTTT.

V and J are TRBV27 and TRBJ2-2, with 8 bases fitting TRBD2. Looked up from germline, CDR1 is MNHEY and CDR2 is SMNVEV (reference sequence). V lost 6 bases, J lost 3 bases, and 12 bases stayed unmatched. The CDR3 totals 17 residues. The CDR3 region has the DNA TGTGCCAGCAGCCAAGGGCCCGGGAGGGCGGACACCGGGGAGCTGTTTTTT. Translation gives CASSQGPGRADTGELFF.

This clone showed up just a few times. The chain employs TRBV7-9 and TRBJ1-1, with D tentatively TRBD1 (6 bases). V was shortened by 2 bases and J by 2 bases, with 12 bases between the two germline ends. The CDR3 has 15 amino acids. The germline CDR1 and CDR2 sequences are SEHNR and FQNEAQ (reference sequence). Here the CDR3 DNA reads TGTGCCAGCAGCTTATCATACAGGGCCAACACTGAAGCTTTCTTT. Its protein is CASSLSYRANTEAFF. The entire variable domain, with the rest obtained from reference TRBV7-9 and TRBJ1-1, is as follows: DTGVSQNPRHKITKRGQNVTFRCDPISEHNRLYWYRQTLGQGPEFLTYFQNEAQLEKSRLLSDRFSAERPKGSFSTLEIQRTEQGDSAMYLCASSLSYRANTEAFFGQGTRLTVV.

This clone was counted only a few times. This chain joins TRBV11-3 and TRBJ2-1; D possibly corresponds to TRBD2 (5 bases). The CDR3 spans 12 residues. Germline loops: CDR1 SGHNT, CDR2 YENEEA. Deletions cut 0 bases from V and 10 bases from J, with 7 bases between. The CDR3, as DNA: TGTGCCAGCAGCTTAGAGTCGGGGGAGCAGTTCTTC. Its translation is CASSLESGEQFF.

The chain joins TRBV27 to TRBJ1-2, with 7 bases identical to TRBD1. The CDR3 totals 14 residues. V was pared by 5 bases and J by 4 bases, with 7 bases of the junction left unmatched. CDR1 is MNHEY and CDR2 is SMNVEV in the germline V gene (reference sequence). The chain's CDR3 is CASSAIGTVYGYTF. CDR3 coding DNA: TGTGCCAGCAGTGCGATCGGGACAGTCTATGGCTACACCTTC.

This clone was counted a few times. The chain carries TRBV2 and TRBJ2-7; weak D call: TRBD2 (5 bases). This CDR3 is 14 amino acids long. CDR1 and CDR2 (germline): SNHLY, FYNNEI. V was pared by 2 bases and J by 3 bases, with 11 bases between. The CDR3 nucleotides are TGTGCCAGCAGTGAACCCCTCCGGGACTACGAGCAGTACTTC. Its protein product is CASSEPLRDYEQYF.

In its sample, this clone was seen a few times. The V and J genes are TRBV10-1 and TRBJ2-5; the D is unclear. CDR1 is WNHNN and CDR2 is SYGVQD in the germline V gene (reference sequence). The CDR3 runs 16 residues. The V and J ends lost 0 bases and 5 bases respectively, with 16 bases between them. CDR3 sequence (DNA): TGCGCCAGCAGTGAGTCGACTTTGGCAGGAGCCGAGACCCAGTACTTC. This translates into CASSESTLAGAETQYF.

In regard to this clone: One end of the junction is discordant with germline, which a read error may explain. The chain recombines TRBV5-1 with TRBJ2-5, with a tentative D call TRBD2 (5 bases). Germline CDR1 and CDR2: SGHRS and YFSETQ. The CDR3 consists of 14 residues. The CDR3 loop is CVSSLEAGQETQYF. In DNA form, the CDR3 reads TGCGTCAGCAGCTTGGAGGCAGGTCAAGAGACCCAGTACTTC.

The J gene is TRBJ1-2, the V gene TRBV5-3; TRBD1 matches at 7 bases. TRBV5-3 is given ORF status, its function remaining uncertain. J lost 2 bases, V lost 4 bases, and 14 bases had no gene match. There are 17 residues in the CDR3. The CDR3 spells CARSPTSRDSFNYGYTF. CDR3 coding DNA: TGTGCCAGAAGCCCGACGTCCCGGGACAGTTTCAACTATGGCTACACCTTC.

This clone was seen a single time. This chain connects TRBV10-3 to TRBJ1-2, with unresolved D. Trimming took 2 bases from V and 4 from J, leaving 11 bases between them. Per germline, CDR1 ENHRY and CDR2 SYGVKD. The CDR3 has 14 amino acids. The CDR3 nucleotides read TGTGCCATCAGTGAGGGGTTGACGGGCTATGGCTACACCTTC. Translation gives CAISEGLTGYGYTF.

This sequence joins TRBV19 and TRBJ1-2; D not certain. V was clipped by 7 bases and J by 5 bases, with 14 bases between them. The V gene's germline CDR1 is LNHDA and CDR2 SQIVND (reference sequence). The CDR3 has 13 amino acids. CDR3 residues: CASKGGITYGYTF. The CDR3 nucleotides are TGTGCCAGTAAAGGAGGGATAACTTATGGCTACACCTTC.

The rearrangement joins TRBV7-2 to TRBJ1-6; 10 bases fit TRBD1. CDR1 is SGHTA, CDR2 FQGNSA, per germline. This CDR3 region has 15 residues. The J segment lost 9 bases and the V segment lost 5 bases, leaving 7 bases of the junction unmatched. DNA of the CDR3: TGTGCCAGCAGCCTGGGACAGGGGTTTGGTTCACCCCTCCACTTT. This translates into CASSLGQGFGSPLHF.

CDR3 region: CASSLQGLASSGANVLTF. The CDR3 nucleotides read TGTGCCAGCTCACTCCAGGGACTGGCTAGCTCTGGGGCCAACGTCCTGACTTTC. The chain employs TRBV18 and TRBJ2-6, with D perhaps matching TRBD2 (6 bases). This CDR3 region has 18 residues. Germline V CDR1 and CDR2: KGHSH, LQKENI. V was trimmed by 4 bases and J by 0 bases, leaving 16 bases between them.

CDR3 sequence: CASSPAGRAGDEQFF. DNA of the CDR3: TGTGCCAGCAGTCCTGCCGGGAGGGCGGGGGATGAGCAGTTCTTC. V usage is TRBV7-9 and J usage is TRBJ2-1; TRBD2 matches at 8 bases. Trimming cost V 6 bases and J 8 bases; bases outside gene matches: 12. Germline CDR1 reads SEHNR; CDR2 reads FQNEAQ (reference sequence). CDR3 length: 15 residues.

The rearrangement joins TRBV7-8 to TRBJ1-5; D gene ambiguous. The CDR3 has 16 amino acids. V dropped 5 bases and J dropped 1 base, with 15 bases sitting between them. The germline V gene has CDR1 SGHVS and CDR2 FQNEAQ. As DNA, the CDR3 is TGTGCCAGCAGCCTTGGCAGCCTGGGGAGCAATCAGCCCCAGCATTTT. It encodes CASSLGSLGSNQPQHF.

The chain couples TRBV5-1 to TRBJ2-1, with 9 positions matching TRBD2. This CDR3 region has 16 residues. The V gene's germline CDR1 is SGHRS and CDR2 YFSETQ. Germline trimming cut 4 bases from V and 0 bases from J; bases unmatched to any gene: 5. The CDR3, as DNA: TGCGCCAGCAGCGGGCTAGCGGGGCCCTCCTACAATGAGCAGTTCTTC. Translation: CASSGLAGPSYNEQFF. Together with reference TRBV5-1 and TRBJ2-1, the CDR3 gives the full variable domain: KAGVTQTPRYLIKTRGQQVTLSCSPISGHRSVSWYQQTPGQGLQFLFEYFSETQRNKGNFPGRFSGRQFSNSRSEMNVSTLELGDSALYLCASSGLAGPSYNEQFFGPGTRLTVL.

The chain combines TRBV5-1 with TRBJ2-5; 10 positions match TRBD1. Germline-derived CDR1 and CDR2 are SGHRS and YFSETQ. The length of the CDR3 is 15 residues. Germline trimming cut 4 bases from V and 5 bases from J; bases unmatched to any gene: 8. The CDR3 loop is CASSLVGTGEETQYF. CDR3 nucleotide sequence: TGCGCCAGCAGCCTGGTGGGGACAGGGGAGGAGACCCAGTACTTC. Full variable domain (outside the CDR3, taken from reference TRBV5-1 and TRBJ2-5): KAGVTQTPRYLIKTRGQQVTLSCSPISGHRSVSWYQQTPGQGLQFLFEYFSETQRNKGNFPGRFSGRQFSNSRSEMNVSTLELGDSALYLCASSLVGTGEETQYFGPGTRLLVL.

The chain couples TRBV5-6 to TRBJ1-1; no firm D call. This CDR3 contains 13 residues. Per germline, CDR1 SGHDT and CDR2 YYEEEE. V shed 1 base and J shed 7 bases, with 11 bases lying between them. In DNA form, the CDR3 reads TGTGCCAGCAGCTTGTCCTTCGGCGGTGAAGCTTTCTTT. Its protein product is CASSLSFGGEAFF.

The chain is built from TRBV4-3 and TRBJ1-6; 8 positions match TRBD1. The length of the CDR3 is 15 residues. V was pared by 1 base and J by 6 bases, with 2 bases of the junction left unmatched. The V gene's germline CDR1 is LGHNA and CDR2 YSLEER. The DNA for the CDR3 is TGCGCCAGCAGCCAAGCCAGGGGGCGTAATTCACCCCTCCACTTT. This translates into CASSQARGRNSPLHF.

The V gene is TRBV27, the J gene TRBJ1-2; the D gene is possibly TRBD1 (5 bases). The CDR3 has 12 amino acids. V was cut by 5 bases and J by 2 bases, with 6 bases left in between. Germline values: CDR1 MNHEY, CDR2 SMNVEV (reference sequence). For the CDR3, the DNA is TGTGCCAGCAGTGGGGGGAACTATGGCTACACCTTC. This gives the protein CASSGGNYGYTF.

V is TRBV30 and J is TRBJ2-1, with D uncertain. This CDR3 is built from 11 residues. Trimming shortened V by 5 bases and J by 6 bases, and 8 bases separated the two germline ends. Germline loops: CDR1 GTSNPN, CDR2 SVGIG (reference sequence). For the CDR3, the DNA is TGTGCCTGGGGGGTGGGCAATGAGCAGTTCTTC. Translated: CAWGVGNEQFF.

This chain joins TRBV19 and TRBJ1-2, with a weak D call TRBD1 (5 bases). Germline lookup yields CDR1 LNHDA and CDR2 SQIVND (reference sequence). Trimming cost V 2 bases and J 3 bases, with 16 bases left between them. The CDR3 runs to 16 residues. In DNA form, the CDR3 reads TGTGCCAGTAGTATACAGAACCAGGGTGCGGACTATGGCTACACCTTC. Protein: CASSIQNQGADYGYTF.

The rearrangement uses TRBV23-1 and TRBJ2-3; 7 bases align to TRBD1. TRBV23-1 is filed as an ORF, its function uncertain. The CDR3 contains 17 residues. Unmatched junction bases numbered 7, after V lost 1 base and J lost 0 bases. CDR3 amino acids: CASSQFFRGWSTDTQYF. The CDR3 nucleotides read TGCGCCAGCAGTCAATTTTTCAGGGGGTGGAGCACAGATACGCAGTATTTT.

A few counts support this clone. V is TRBV29-1 and J is TRBJ1-1, with D unresolved. CDR3 length: 14 residues. Germline assignment: CDR1 SQVTM and CDR2 ANQGSEA. Trimming removed 0 bases from V and 6 bases from J, with 14 bases in between. CDR3 coding DNA: TGCAGCGTTGAAGAGGGGTGGTATCGGTCTGAAGCTTTCTTT. Protein: CSVEEGWYRSEAFF.

The genes are TRBV30 and TRBJ2-2; D remains ambiguous. Germline V gene lookup returns CDR1 GTSNPN and CDR2 SVGIG (reference sequence). This CDR3 is built from 11 residues. Trimming pared 5 bases from V and 1 base from J, leaving 2 bases between. The CDR3 here is CAWLNTGELFF. CDR3 bases: TGTGCCTGGTTGAACACCGGGGAGCTGTTTTTT.

The genes are TRBV10-3 and TRBJ1-1; a weak D match, TRBD1 (6 bases). Germline assignment: CDR1 ENHRY and CDR2 SYGVKD. The V end was cut by 7 bases, the J end by 0 bases, with 27 bases between. The CDR3 contains 19 residues. Written as DNA, the CDR3 is TGTGCCATCACCCGGACAGCCTTGGCTGATACAAACATGAACACTGAAGCTTTCTTT. It codes for CAITRTALADTNMNTEAFF.

This chain uses TRBV9 with TRBJ2-1; perhaps TRBD2 as D (6 bases). Germline CDR1 and CDR2: SGDLS and YYNGEE. The CDR3 has 12 amino acids. V gave up 4 bases and J gave up 8 bases, with 10 bases separating them. The CDR3 loop reads CASSPGGDEQFF. The CDR3 bases are TGTGCCAGCAGCCCCGGGGGTGATGAGCAGTTCTTC. Based on the CDR3 plus reference TRBV9 and TRBJ2-1, the full variable domain is DSGVTQTPKHLITATGQRVTLRCSPRSGDLSVYWYQQSLDQGLQFLIQYYNGEERAKGNILERFSAQQFPDLHSELNLSSLELGDSALYFCASSPGGDEQFFGPGTRLTVL.